The entry below gives a single T cell receptor beta chain sequence along with its context. Its antigen is as yet unknown. The CDR3 runs to 13 residues. The germline V gene encodes CDR1 SGHVS and CDR2 FNYEAQ. CD45RO-CCR7+CD27+CD95- defined naive CD8+ T cells. The sample is drawn from a study of CXCR3-negative and CXCR3-positive naive CD8 T cells. Study-level background: Roughly 1.5 +/- 0.3 million TRB reads came from each library, giving some 140 million in total.

The study's findings and limits: Memory CD8+ cells showed much lower diversity, while both naive subsets displayed comparably high diversity. Most assays were run on fresh PBMCs (CXCR3 expression partially decreased after cryopreservation). Naive cells that were CXCR3-positive had more hydrophobic TRB CDR3s (compared with CXCR3-negative naive cells).

The authors made the TRB cDNA libraries by 5' RACE using UMI labels. TCRdb reprocessed the 5' RACE reads and stores each CDR3 protein as one record, lacking DNA. This specimen shows approximately 96,000 distinct CDR3 sequences; the ten leading clones hold 0.9% to 1.2%. The rearrangement links TRBV7-6 to TRBJ2-1; the D gene TCRdb calls, TRBD2, cannot be checked with no DNA. The sequence was obtained from a human donor in good health. Some clones in this sample may be carry-over from other donors' samples. Sequencing was done on a sample of naive CXCR3+ CD8+ T cells from blood. As for subset: CD45RO-CCR7+CD27+CD95- naive CD8+ T cells expressing CXCR3 (TNR3+). The CDR3 is CASSYGLANERFF.